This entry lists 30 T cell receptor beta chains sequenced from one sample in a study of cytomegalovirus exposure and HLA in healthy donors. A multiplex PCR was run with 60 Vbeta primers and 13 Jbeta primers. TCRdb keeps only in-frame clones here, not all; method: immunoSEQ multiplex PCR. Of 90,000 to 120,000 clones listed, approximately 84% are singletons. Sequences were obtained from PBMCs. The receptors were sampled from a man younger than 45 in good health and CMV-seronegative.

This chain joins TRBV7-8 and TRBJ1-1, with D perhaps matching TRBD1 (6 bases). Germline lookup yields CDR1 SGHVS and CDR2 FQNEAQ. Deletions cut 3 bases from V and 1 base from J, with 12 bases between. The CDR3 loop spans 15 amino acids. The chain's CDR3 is CASSLRRTENTEAFF. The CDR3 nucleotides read TGTGCCAGCAGCTTGCGTAGGACAGAGAACACTGAAGCTTTCTTT.

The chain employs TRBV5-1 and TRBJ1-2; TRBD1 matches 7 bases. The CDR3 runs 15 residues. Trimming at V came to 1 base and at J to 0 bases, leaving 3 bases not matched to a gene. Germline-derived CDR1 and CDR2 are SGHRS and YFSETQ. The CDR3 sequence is CASSLKQGTNYGYTF. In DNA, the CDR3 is TGCGCCAGCAGCTTGAAACAGGGGACTAACTATGGCTACACCTTC.

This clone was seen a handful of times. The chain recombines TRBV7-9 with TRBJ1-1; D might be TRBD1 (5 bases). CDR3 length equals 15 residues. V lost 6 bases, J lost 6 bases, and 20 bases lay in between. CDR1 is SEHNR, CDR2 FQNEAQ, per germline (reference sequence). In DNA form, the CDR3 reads TGTGCCAGCAGTTTGACCCTGGCCAGGGCGGCTGAAGCTTTCTTT. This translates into CASSLTLARAAEAFF.

CDR3 residues: CASSGGSYEQYF. Here the CDR3 DNA reads TGTGCCAGCAGCGGTGGCAGCTACGAGCAGTACTTC. The V and J genes are TRBV5-4 and TRBJ2-7; D not resolved. The CDR3 sequence is 12 residues long. Germline V lookup: CDR1 SGHNT, CDR2 YYREEE (reference sequence). Trimming removed 4 bases at V and 3 bases at J, with 8 bases between.

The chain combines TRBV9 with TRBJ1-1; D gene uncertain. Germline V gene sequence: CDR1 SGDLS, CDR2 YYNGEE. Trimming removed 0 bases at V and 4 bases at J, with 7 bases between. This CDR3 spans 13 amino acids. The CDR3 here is CASSVERSTEAFF. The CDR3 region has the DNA TGTGCCAGCAGCGTAGAGAGGTCCACTGAAGCTTTCTTT.

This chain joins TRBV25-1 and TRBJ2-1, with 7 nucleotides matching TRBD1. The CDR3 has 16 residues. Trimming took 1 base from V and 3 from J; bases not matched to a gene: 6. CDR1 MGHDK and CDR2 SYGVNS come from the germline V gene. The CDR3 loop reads CASSELKGARYNEQFF. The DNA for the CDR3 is TGTGCCAGCAGTGAATTAAAGGGGGCCCGCTACAATGAGCAGTTCTTC.

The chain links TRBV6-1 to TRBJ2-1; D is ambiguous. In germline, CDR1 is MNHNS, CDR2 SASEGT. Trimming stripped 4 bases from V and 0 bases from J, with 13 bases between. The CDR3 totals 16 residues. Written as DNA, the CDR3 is TGTGCCAGCAGTGTTGATGCGTCTAGCTCCTACAATGAGCAGTTCTTC. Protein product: CASSVDASSSYNEQFF.

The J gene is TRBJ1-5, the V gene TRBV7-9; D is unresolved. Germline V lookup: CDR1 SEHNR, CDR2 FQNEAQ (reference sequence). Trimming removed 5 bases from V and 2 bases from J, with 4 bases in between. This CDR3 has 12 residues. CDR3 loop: CASSPGNQPQHF. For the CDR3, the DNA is TGTGCCAGCAGCCCCGGCAATCAGCCCCAGCATTTT.

This CDR3 reads CASSARLDTQYF. The CDR3 nucleotides read TGTGCCAGCAGCGCCCGTCTAGATACGCAGTATTTT. The chain has TRBV9 and TRBJ2-3, with D unresolved. There are 12 residues in the CDR3. V was cut by 3 bases and J by 5 bases, with 7 bases left in between. Germline CDR1 and CDR2: SGDLS and YYNGEE.

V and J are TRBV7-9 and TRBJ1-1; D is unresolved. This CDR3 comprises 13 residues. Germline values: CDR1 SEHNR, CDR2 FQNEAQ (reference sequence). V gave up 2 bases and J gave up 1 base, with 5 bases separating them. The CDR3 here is CASSLSQNTEAFF. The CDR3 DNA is TGTGCCAGCAGCTTAAGCCAGAACACTGAAGCTTTCTTT.

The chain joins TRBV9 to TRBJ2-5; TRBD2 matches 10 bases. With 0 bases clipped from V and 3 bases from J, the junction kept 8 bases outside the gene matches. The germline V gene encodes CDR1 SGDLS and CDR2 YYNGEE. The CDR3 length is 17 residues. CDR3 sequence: CASSVGLSGGGKETQYF. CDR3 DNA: TGTGCCAGCAGCGTAGGGCTGAGCGGGGGGGGGAAAGAGACCCAGTACTTC.

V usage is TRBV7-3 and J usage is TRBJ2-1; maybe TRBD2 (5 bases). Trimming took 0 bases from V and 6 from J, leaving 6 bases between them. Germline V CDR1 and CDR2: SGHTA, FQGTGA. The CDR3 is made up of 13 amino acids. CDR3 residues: CASSLTRANEQFF. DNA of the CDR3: TGTGCCAGCAGCTTAACGCGGGCCAATGAGCAGTTCTTC.

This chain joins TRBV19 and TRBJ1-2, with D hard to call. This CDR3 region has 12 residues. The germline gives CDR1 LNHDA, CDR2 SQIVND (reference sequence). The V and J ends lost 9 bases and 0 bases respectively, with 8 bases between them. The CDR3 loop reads CASSPTNYGYTF. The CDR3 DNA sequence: TGTGCCAGCTCGCCTACTAACTATGGCTACACCTTC.

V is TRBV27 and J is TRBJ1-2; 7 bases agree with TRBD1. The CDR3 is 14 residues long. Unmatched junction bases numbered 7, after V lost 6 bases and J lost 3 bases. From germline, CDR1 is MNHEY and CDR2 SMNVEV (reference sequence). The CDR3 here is CASRRTGGDYGYTF. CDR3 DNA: TGTGCCAGCAGAAGGACAGGAGGGGACTATGGCTACACCTTC.

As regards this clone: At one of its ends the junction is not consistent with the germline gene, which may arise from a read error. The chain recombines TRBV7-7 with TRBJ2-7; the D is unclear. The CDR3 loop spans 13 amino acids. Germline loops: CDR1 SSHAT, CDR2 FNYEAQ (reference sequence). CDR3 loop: CASSLEPNYEQYF. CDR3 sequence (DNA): TGTGCTAGCAGCTTAGAGCCGAACTACGAGCAGTACTTC.

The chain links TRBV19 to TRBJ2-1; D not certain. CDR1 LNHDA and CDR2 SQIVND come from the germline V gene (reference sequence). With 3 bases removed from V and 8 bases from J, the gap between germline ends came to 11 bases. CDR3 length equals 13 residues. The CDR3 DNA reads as TGTGCCAGTAGTATGGCAGCAAGCGATGAGCAGTTCTTC. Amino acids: CASSMAASDEQFF.

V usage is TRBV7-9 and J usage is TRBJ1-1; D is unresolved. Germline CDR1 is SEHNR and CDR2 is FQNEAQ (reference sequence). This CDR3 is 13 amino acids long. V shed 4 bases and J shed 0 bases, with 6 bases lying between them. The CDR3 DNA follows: TGTGCCAGCAGCTCCAGGATGAACACTGAAGCTTTCTTT. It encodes CASSSRMNTEAFF.

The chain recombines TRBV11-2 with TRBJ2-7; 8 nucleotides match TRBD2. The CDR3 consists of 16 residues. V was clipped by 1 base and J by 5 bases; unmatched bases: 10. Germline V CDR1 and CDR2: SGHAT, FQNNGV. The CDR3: CASSLAPGTSGHEQYF. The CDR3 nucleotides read TGTGCCAGCAGCTTAGCCCCCGGGACTAGTGGTCACGAGCAGTACTTC.

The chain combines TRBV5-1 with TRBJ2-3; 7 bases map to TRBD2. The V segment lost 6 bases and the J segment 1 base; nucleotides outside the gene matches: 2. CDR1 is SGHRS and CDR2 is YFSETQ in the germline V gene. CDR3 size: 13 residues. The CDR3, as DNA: TGCGCCAGCACCCGGGGGGGCACAGATACGCAGTATTTT. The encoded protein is CASTRGGTDTQYF. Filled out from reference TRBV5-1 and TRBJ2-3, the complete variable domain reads KAGVTQTPRYLIKTRGQQVTLSCSPISGHRSVSWYQQTPGQGLQFLFEYFSETQRNKGNFPGRFSGRQFSNSRSEMNVSTLELGDSALYLCASTRGGTDTQYFGPGTRLTVL.

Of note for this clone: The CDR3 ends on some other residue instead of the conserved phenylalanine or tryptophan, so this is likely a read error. The CDR3 DNA reads TGTGCCAGCAGCTCGCTAGCGGCAATCACAGATACGCAGTATGTT. The encoded protein is CASSSLAAITDTQYV. The V and J genes are TRBV7-9 and TRBJ2-3; 7 nucleotides agree with TRBD2. The CDR3 has 15 residues. V was clipped by 4 bases and J by 2 bases; unmatched bases: 6. Per the germline V gene, CDR1 is SEHNR and CDR2 is FQNEAQ (reference sequence).

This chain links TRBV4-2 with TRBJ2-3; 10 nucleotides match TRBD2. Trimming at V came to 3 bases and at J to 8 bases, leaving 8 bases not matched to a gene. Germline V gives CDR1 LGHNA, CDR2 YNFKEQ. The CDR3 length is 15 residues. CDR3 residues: CASSQGTSAEGTQYF. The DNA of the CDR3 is TGTGCCAGCAGCCAGGGGACTAGCGCTGAGGGTACGCAGTATTTT.

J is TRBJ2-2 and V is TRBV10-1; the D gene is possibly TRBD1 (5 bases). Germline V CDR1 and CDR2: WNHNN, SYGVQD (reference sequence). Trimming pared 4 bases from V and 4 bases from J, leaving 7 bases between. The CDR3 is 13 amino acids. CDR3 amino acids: CASSVDSTGELFF. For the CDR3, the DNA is TGCGCCAGCAGTGTAGACAGCACCGGGGAGCTGTTTTTT.

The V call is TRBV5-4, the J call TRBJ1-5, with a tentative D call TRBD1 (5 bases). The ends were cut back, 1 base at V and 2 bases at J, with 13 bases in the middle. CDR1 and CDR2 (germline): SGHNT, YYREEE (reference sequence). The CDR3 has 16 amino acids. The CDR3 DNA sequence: TGTGCCAGCAGCTTGTTAGGGGCTAAGGGCAATCAGCCCCAGCATTTT. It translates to CASSLLGAKGNQPQHF.

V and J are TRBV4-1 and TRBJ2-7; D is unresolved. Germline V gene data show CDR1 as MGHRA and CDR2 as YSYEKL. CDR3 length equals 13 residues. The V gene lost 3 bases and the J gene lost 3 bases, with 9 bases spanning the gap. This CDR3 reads CASSQGTVYEQYF. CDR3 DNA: TGCGCCAGCAGCCAGGGTACAGTCTACGAGCAGTACTTC.

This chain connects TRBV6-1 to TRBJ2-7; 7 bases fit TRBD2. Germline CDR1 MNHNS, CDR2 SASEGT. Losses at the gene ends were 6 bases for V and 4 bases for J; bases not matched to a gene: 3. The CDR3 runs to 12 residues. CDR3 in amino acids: CASSPGGYEQYF. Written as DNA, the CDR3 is TGTGCCAGCAGCCCGGGGGGTTACGAGCAGTACTTC.

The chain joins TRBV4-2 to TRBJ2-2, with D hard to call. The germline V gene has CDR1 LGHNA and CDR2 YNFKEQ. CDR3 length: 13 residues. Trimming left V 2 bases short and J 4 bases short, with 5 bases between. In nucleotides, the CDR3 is TGTGCCAGCAGCCAATATTCCACCGGGGAGCTGTTTTTT. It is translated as CASSQYSTGELFF.

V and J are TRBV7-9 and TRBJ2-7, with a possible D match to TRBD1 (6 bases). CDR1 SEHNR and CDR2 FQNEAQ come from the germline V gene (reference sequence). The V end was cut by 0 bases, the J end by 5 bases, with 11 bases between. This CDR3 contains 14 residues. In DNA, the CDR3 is TGTGCCAGCAGCTTAGCGGTGACAGGCCACGAGCAGTACTTC. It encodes CASSLAVTGHEQYF.

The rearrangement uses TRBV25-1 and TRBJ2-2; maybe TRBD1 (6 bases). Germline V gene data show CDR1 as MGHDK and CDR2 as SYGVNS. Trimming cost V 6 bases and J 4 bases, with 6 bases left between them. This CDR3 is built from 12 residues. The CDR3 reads CASRGGTGELFF. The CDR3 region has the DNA TGTGCCAGCAGAGGGGGCACCGGGGAGCTGTTTTTT.

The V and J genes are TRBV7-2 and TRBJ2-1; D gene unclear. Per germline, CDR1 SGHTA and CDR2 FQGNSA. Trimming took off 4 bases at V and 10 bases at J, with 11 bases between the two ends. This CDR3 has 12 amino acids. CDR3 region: CASSYAEREQFF. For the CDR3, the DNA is TGTGCCAGCAGCTACGCAGAGCGCGAGCAGTTCTTC.

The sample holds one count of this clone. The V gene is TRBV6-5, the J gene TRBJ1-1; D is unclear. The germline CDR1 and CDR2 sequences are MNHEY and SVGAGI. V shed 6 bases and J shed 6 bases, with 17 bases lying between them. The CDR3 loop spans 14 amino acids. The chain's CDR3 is CASSPTEADPEAFF. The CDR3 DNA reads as TGTGCCAGCAGCCCCACGGAGGCCGACCCTGAAGCTTTCTTT.